This T cell receptor (beta chain) appears in the sequencing data of a study of blood T cell repertoires in COVID-19. Germline V CDR1 and CDR2: SGHNT, YYREEE (reference sequence). The CDR3 spans 16 residues. Trimming removed 2 bases at V and 0 bases at J, with 11 bases between. The repertoire was sequenced with immunoSEQ multiplex PCR; TCRdb's copy has only in-frame clones and lacks some. The data contain 250,000 to 350,000 clones, approximately 85% of them singletons. The sequence was obtained from a human donor with COVID-19, enrolled during active disease. The donor label of this sample is uncertain. The V call is TRBV5-4, the J call TRBJ2-2; weak D call: TRBD1 (6 bases). The sequenced sample consisted of peripheral blood. Here the CDR3 DNA reads TGTGCCAGCAGCTTACCCGGACAGACGAACACCGGGGAGCTGTTTTTT. It codes for CASSLPGQTNTGELFF.